This T cell receptor beta chain derives from a study of blood T cell repertoires in COVID-19. For the study at large: From the United States, Italy and Spain came samples of acute and convalescent COVID-19. Sample material is recorded as cDNA or gDNA derived from T cells, B-cell-depleted T cells, or PBMCs.

CDR3 length equals 12 residues. CDR1 is SQVTM, CDR2 ANQGSEA, per germline. Trimming cost V 7 bases and J 4 bases; bases outside gene matches: 6. In the original workflow: Scientists estimated how many nucleated cells there were by amplifying reference gene primers. TCRdb's table, derived via immunoSEQ multiplex PCR, lists solely in-frame clones and lacks some. V, J and clone size reflect that table, while D and trimming were determined from the DNA. There are about 300,000 clones in the sample; about 81% occur only once, and more than 1.4% lies in the top ten. V gene TRBV29-1 combines with J gene TRBJ1-1, with 7 bases identical to TRBD1. The TCR was taken from a human donor with COVID-19, enrolled during active disease. The donor label of this sample is uncertain. Material: peripheral blood. The CDR3 protein is CSANTGATEAFF. The CDR3 bases are TGCAGCGCTAACACAGGGGCCACTGAAGCTTTCTTT.